A single sample gave rise to the 16 T cell receptor beta chains below, sequenced in a study of T cells in Graves' hyperthyroidism and ophthalmopathy. RNA transcripts served as the template for amplifying TCR beta CDR3 regions. First-round RT-PCR with HTBI primers amplified the TCR CDR3 region. One entry per CDR3 protein results from TCRdb running MiXCR on the multiplex PCR reads. This sample has approximately 520,000 distinct CDR3 sequences, with about 20% found just once. Sequences were obtained from blood. These receptors came from a man aged 18 to 30 with Graves' hyperthyroidism.

This clonotype was detected ten times or more. The V gene is TRBV12-3 or TRBV12-4, the J gene TRBJ1-5; 8 nucleotides line up with TRBD1. The CDR3 consists of 16 residues. The trim removed 5 bases at V and 0 bases at J, leaving 6 bases unmatched. Written as DNA, the CDR3 is TGTGCCAGCAGTCTGGGGACAGGTTATAGCAATCAGCCCCAGCATTTT. It yields the protein CASSLGTGYSNQPQHF.

This clonotype has ten or more counts. J is TRBJ2-2 and V is TRBV6-5; D is possibly TRBD2 (6 bases). Per the germline V gene, CDR1 is MNHEY and CDR2 is SVGAGI. V shed 8 bases and J shed 6 bases, with 13 bases lying between them. CDR3 length: 13 amino acids. CDR3 sequence: CASSGGGPGELFF. The CDR3, as DNA: TGTGCCAGCTCCGGAGGAGGGCCCGGGGAGCTGTTTTTT.

Only a few counts were recorded for this clonotype. The V call is TRBV6-1, the J call TRBJ2-7, with D hard to call. Trimming pared 6 bases from V and 0 bases from J, leaving 12 bases between. This CDR3 comprises 14 residues. Germline V gives CDR1 MNHNS, CDR2 SASEGT. In DNA, the CDR3 is TGTGCCAGCAGCTTTGAGTCAGTCTCCTACGAGCAGTACTTC. This codes for CASSFESVSYEQYF.

This clonotype appeared a few times. A much larger clone sits a single nucleotide away, making a read error possible. As the CDR3 is not closed by the conserved phenylalanine or tryptophan, this likely results from a read error. The chain is built from TRBV24-1 and TRBJ1-2, with D unresolved. The CDR3 sequence is 14 residues long. Germline lookup yields CDR1 KGHDR and CDR2 SFDVKD. V shed 5 bases and J shed 4 bases, with 13 bases lying between them. The CDR3: CATSASRTSYGYTL. The CDR3 nucleotides read TGTGCCACCAGTGCTTCCCGGACCAGCTATGGCTACACCCTC.

This clonotype was found a few times. This may stem from a read error, because a much larger clone lies one nucleotide away. This chain links TRBV12-3 or TRBV12-4 with TRBJ1-1; D call uncertain. The CDR3 runs to 14 residues. The CDR3 nucleotides read TGTGCCAGCAGTTTTGGAGTTCCCGGCACTGAAGCTTGCTTT. Translating gives CASSFGVPGTEACF.

This clonotype was seen only a few times. The rearrangement uses TRBV7-2 and TRBJ2-7; the D gene could be TRBD1 or TRBD2 (7 bases each). The germline gives CDR1 SGHTA, CDR2 FQGNSA. The CDR3 totals 14 residues. The V end lost 3 bases, the J end lost 1 base, and 10 bases lay between the germline ends. CDR3 amino acids: CASSFQGGSYEQYF. CDR3 nucleotide sequence: TGTGCCAGCAGCTTCCAGGGGGGGTCCTACGAGCAGTACTTC.

This clonotype has a count of ten or more. The CDR3 loop is CASSFAAGLGSYNSPLHF. The CDR3 bases are TGTGCCAGCAGTTTTGCCGCCGGATTGGGCTCCTATAATTCACCCCTCCACTTT. The chain carries TRBV28 and TRBJ1-6, with D unclear. CDR1 and CDR2 (germline): MDHEN, SYDVKM. This CDR3 is built from 18 residues. V was shortened by 3 bases and J by 0 bases, with 15 bases between the two germline ends.

In its sample, this clonotype was seen many times. V gene TRBV20-1 combines with J gene TRBJ1-5; tentative D call: TRBD1 (5 bases). V gave up 1 base and J gave up 0 bases, with 16 bases separating them. CDR1 DFQATT and CDR2 SNEGSKA come from the germline V gene (reference sequence). This CDR3 has 17 residues. As DNA, the CDR3 is TGCAGTGCTAGAGTGGAAGACAGCCCCTATAGCAATCAGCCCCAGCATTTT. Amino acids: CSARVEDSPYSNQPQHF.

Many counts were recorded for this clonotype. The chain uses TRBV20-1 and TRBJ1-6, with a possible D match to TRBD1 (6 bases). Trimming shortened V by 6 bases and J by 3 bases, and 9 bases separated the two germline ends. The CDR3 contains 13 residues. Per germline, CDR1 DFQATT and CDR2 SNEGSKA (reference sequence). The CDR3 reads CSAAGVYNSPLHF. CDR3 DNA: TGCAGTGCGGCAGGGGTCTATAATTCACCCCTCCACTTT.

This clonotype has ten or more counts. The chain joins TRBV28 to TRBJ1-2, with TRBD1 as a possible D gene (6 bases). The CDR3 runs 13 residues. Trimming left V 6 bases short and J 7 bases short, with 15 bases between. CDR1 is MDHEN and CDR2 is SYDVKM in the germline V gene. DNA for the CDR3: TGTGCCAGCAGACTACAGGGAAGTGGTGGCTACACCTTC. As protein: CASRLQGSGGYTF.

This clonotype has ten or more counts. This chain links TRBV5-1 with TRBJ2-7; D is possibly TRBD1 (6 bases). CDR1 SGHRS and CDR2 YFSETQ come from the germline V gene. Trimming took off 0 bases at V and 7 bases at J, with 14 bases between the two ends. The CDR3 has 14 residues. The CDR3 DNA sequence: TGCGCCAGCAGCTTGGTTCCAGGGGAGTGGGAGCAGTACTTC. It is translated as CASSLVPGEWEQYF.

This clonotype has only a few counts. The chain joins TRBV4-2 to TRBJ2-2; D ambiguous. Germline CDR1 and CDR2: LGHNA and YNFKEQ. The CDR3 length is 14 residues. Trimming cost V 1 base and J 0 bases, with 3 bases left between them. CDR3 coding DNA: TGTGCCAGCAGCCAAGTAGCGAACACCGGGGAGCTGTTTTTT. Translated: CASSQVANTGELFF.

Many counts were recorded for this clonotype. The gene calls are TRBV12-3 or TRBV12-4 and TRBJ1-5; the D gene is possibly TRBD1 (6 bases). The CDR3 consists of 15 residues. Trimming cost V 3 bases and J 4 bases, with 13 bases left between them. The CDR3 bases are TGTGCCAGCAGTTTGTGGCAGGGGCCTAATCAGCCCCAGCATTTT. Translated, it gives CASSLWQGPNQPQHF.

This clonotype appeared many times. This rearrangement joins TRBV5-1 to TRBJ2-3; D gene uncertain. Germline V gene lookup returns CDR1 SGHRS and CDR2 YFSETQ. The ends were cut back, 2 bases at V and 2 bases at J, with 0 bases in the middle. The CDR3 is 11 amino acids. This CDR3 reads CASSFTDTQYF. The CDR3 DNA sequence: TGCGCCAGCAGCTTCACAGATACGCAGTATTTT.

This clonotype was recorded many times. This chain links TRBV6-6 with TRBJ1-1, with 7 bases matching TRBD1. The CDR3 has 14 residues. Germline V gives CDR1 MNHNY, CDR2 SVGAGI (reference sequence). V gave up 2 bases and J gave up 3 bases; unmatched junction bases: 3. The CDR3 reads CASSYRGLDTEAFF. CDR3 nucleotide sequence: TGTGCCAGCAGTTACAGGGGGCTGGACACTGAAGCTTTCTTT.

In this sample, this clonotype turned up many times. The chain is built from TRBV2 and TRBJ1-2, with unresolved D. The CDR3 loop spans 13 amino acids. V lost 6 bases to trimming and J lost 2 bases, with 10 bases between them. CDR1 is SNHLY, CDR2 FYNNEI, per germline. Here the CDR3 reads CASRDRNNYGYTF. CDR3 in DNA: TGTGCCAGCAGGGACCGGAACAACTATGGCTACACCTTC.